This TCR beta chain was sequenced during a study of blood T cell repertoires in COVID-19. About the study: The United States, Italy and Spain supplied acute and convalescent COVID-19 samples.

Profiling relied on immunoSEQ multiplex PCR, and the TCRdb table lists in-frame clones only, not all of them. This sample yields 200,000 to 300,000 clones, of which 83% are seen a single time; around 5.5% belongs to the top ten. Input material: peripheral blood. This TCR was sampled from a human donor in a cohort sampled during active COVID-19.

The CDR3 region is CASSFQGYNSPLHF. CDR3 in DNA: TGTGCCAGCAGCTTTCAGGGCTATAATTCACCCCTCCACTTT. The V gene is TRBV5-4, the J gene TRBJ1-6, with D perhaps TRBD1 (5 bases). From germline, CDR1 is SGHNT and CDR2 YYREEE (reference sequence). The V gene lost 2 bases and the J gene lost 3 bases, with 6 bases spanning the gap. This CDR3 is built from 14 residues.